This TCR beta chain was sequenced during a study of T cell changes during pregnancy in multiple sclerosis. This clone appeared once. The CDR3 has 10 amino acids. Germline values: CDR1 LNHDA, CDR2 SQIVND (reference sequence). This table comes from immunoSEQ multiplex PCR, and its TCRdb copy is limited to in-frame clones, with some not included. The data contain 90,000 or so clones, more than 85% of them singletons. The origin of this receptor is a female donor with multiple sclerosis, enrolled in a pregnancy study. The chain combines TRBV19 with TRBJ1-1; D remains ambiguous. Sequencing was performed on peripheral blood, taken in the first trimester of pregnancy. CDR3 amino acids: CAAGDTEAFF. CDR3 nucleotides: TGTGCAGCCGGGGACACTGAAGCTTTCTTT.